This section outlines one T cell receptor (beta chain) sequence together with its context. The antigen is unknown. The record originates from a study of PD-1 blockade in mismatch repair-deficient tumors. Study information: Patients had approximately 12 mismatch repair-deficient cancer types and were previously treated and progressing. Overall study findings and caveats: After pembrolizumab, tumor-resident clones rose rapidly, then generally contracted before radiologic responses.

Mismatch repair deficiency was confirmed in all patients, by PCR or immunohistochemistry. TCR sequencing covered a few patients who responded to pembrolizumab. V lost 2 bases, J lost 2 bases, and 3 bases stayed unmatched. The CDR3 consists of 15 residues. The V gene's germline CDR1 is SGHKS and CDR2 YYEKEE (reference sequence). Repertoires were generated with immunoSEQ multiplex PCR, while TCRdb's copy carries only in-frame clones and drops some. The table lists roughly 50,000 clones, roughly 80% of them singletons, with roughly 8% in the top ten. The chain couples TRBV5-5 to TRBJ2-2; 7 positions agree with TRBD1. The sample was peripheral blood, taken less than 21 weeks after starting pembrolizumab. The sequence derives from an adult with mismatch repair-deficient cancer. The CDR3 DNA sequence: TGTGCCAGCAGCTTACAGGGGAGAAACACCGGGGAGCTGTTTTTT. Amino acids: CASSLQGRNTGELFF. The full variable domain, its missing parts supplied by reference TRBV5-5 and TRBJ2-2, is DAGVTQSPTHLIKTRGQQVTLRCSPISGHKSVSWYQQVLGQGPQFIFQYYEKEERGRGNFPDRFSARQFPNYSSELNVNALLLGDSALYLCASSLQGRNTGELFFGEGSRLTVL.